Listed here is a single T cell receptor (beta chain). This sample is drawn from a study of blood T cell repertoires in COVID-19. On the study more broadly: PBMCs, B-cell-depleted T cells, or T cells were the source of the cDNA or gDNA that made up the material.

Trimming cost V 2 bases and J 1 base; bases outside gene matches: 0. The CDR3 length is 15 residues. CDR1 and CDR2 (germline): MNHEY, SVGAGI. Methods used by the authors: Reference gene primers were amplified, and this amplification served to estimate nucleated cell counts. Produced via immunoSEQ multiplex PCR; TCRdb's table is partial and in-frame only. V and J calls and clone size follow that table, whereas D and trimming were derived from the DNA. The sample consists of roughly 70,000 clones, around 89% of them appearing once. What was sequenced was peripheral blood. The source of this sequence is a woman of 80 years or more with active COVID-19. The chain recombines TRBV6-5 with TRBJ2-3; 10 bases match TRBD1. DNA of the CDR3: TGTGCCAGCAGTTACGGGACAGGGGGCACAGATACGCAGTATTTT. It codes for CASSYGTGGTDTQYF.